The sequence of this T cell receptor beta chain was determined in a study of blood T cell repertoires in COVID-19. Per the study methods: Researchers report that nucleated cell counts were estimated from reference gene primer amplification. Sequenced by immunoSEQ multiplex PCR; TCRdb stores in-frame clones only, minus some. The DNA was the basis for D and trimming; V, J and clone size are from that table. The sample includes tens of thousands of clones, approximately 85% of them seen just once. CDR3 length: 11 amino acids. Germline CDR1 reads MNHEY; CDR2 reads SVGEGT. Trimming left V 5 bases short and J 6 bases short, with 5 bases between.

This clonotype was sampled from a human donor in a cohort sampled during active COVID-19. Source material: peripheral blood. The V and J genes are TRBV6-2 or TRBV6-3 and TRBJ1-5; perhaps TRBD1 as D (5 bases). This chain's CDR3 is CASSQGQPQHF. The CDR3 nucleotides are TGTGCCAGCAGTCAGGGTCAGCCCCAGCATTTT.